The present T cell receptor beta chain was sequenced within a study of tumor T cells in aggressive B-cell lymphoma. Measured with immunoSEQ multiplex PCR; TCRdb has only the in-frame clones, and not every one. Of around 4,000 clones in the sample, over 85% were seen once. The germline V gene has CDR1 KGHSH and CDR2 LQKENI. The CDR3 covers 15 residues. With 2 bases removed from V and 4 bases from J, the gap between germline ends came to 12 bases. The clonotype comes from an adult with diffuse large B cell lymphoma. Input material: tumor tissue. The chain has TRBV18 and TRBJ1-5; D may be TRBD1 (6 bases). The CDR3 here is CASSPGGADNQPQHF. CDR3 in DNA: TGTGCCAGCTCACCAGGGGGGGCTGATAATCAGCCCCAGCATTTT.